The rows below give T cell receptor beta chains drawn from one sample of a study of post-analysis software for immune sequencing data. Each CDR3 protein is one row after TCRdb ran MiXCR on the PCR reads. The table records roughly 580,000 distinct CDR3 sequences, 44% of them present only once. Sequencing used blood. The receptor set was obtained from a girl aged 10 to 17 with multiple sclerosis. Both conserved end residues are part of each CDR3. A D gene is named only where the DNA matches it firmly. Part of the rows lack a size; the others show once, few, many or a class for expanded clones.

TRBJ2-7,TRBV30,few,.,CAWSSPYEQYF,TGTGCCTGGAGTTCCCCCTACGAGCAGTACTTC
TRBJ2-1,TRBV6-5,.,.,CATRRGNNEQFF,TGTGCCACCCGACGGGGGAACAATGAGCAGTTCTTC
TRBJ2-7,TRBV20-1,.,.,CSARGPYEQYF,TGCAGTGCTAGAGGTCCCTACGAGCAGTACTTC
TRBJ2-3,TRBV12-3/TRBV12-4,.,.,CASTPELAESTDTQYF,TGTGCCAGCACCCCCGAACTAGCAGAGAGCACAGATACGCAGTATTTT
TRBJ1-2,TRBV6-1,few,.,CASRGTGIGGYTF,TGTGCCAGCAGGGGCACAGGGATCGGGGGCTACACCTTC
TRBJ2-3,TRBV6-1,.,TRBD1,CASRGQVTDTQYF,TGTGCCAGCAGAGGACAGGTCACAGATACGCAGTATTTT
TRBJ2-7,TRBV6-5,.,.,CASSYLGSEFYEQYF,TGTGCCAGCAGTTACTTAGGGAGCGAATTCTACGAGCAGTACTTC
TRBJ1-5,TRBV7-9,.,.,CASSESLSGQPQHF,TGTGCCAGCAGCGAGAGTCTCTCCGGTCAGCCCCAGCATTTT
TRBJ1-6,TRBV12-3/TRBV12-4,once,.,CAGSTDSTNSPLHF,TGTGCCGGCAGTACGGACAGCACTAATTCACCCCTCCACTTT
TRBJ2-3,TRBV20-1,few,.,CSAPTSTDTQYF,TGCAGTGCTCCGACTAGCACAGATACGCAGTATTTT
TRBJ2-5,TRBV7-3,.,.,CASSLGWTETQYF,TGTGCCAGCAGCCTAGGGTGGACGGAGACCCAGTACTTC
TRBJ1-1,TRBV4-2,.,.,CASSQDQGRTEAFF,TGTGCCAGCAGCCAAGATCAGGGCAGGACTGAAGCTTTCTTT
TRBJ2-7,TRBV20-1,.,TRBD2,CSARTSGRYYEQYF,TGCAGTGCACGGACTAGCGGTCGATACTACGAGCAGTACTTC
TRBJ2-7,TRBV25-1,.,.,CASSAGFEQYF,TGTGCCAGCAGTGCCGGGTTCGAGCAGTACTTC
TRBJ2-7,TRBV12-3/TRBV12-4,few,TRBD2,CASGRAPLGYEQYF,TGTGCCAGCGGGAGGGCCCCCTTGGGCTACGAGCAGTACTTC
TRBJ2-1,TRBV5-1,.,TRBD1,CASSLVRGQVYDEQFF,TGCGCCAGCAGCTTGGTGAGGGGGCAAGTCTACGATGAGCAGTTCTTC
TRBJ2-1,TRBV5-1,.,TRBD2,CASSLGGTSGTHGQFF,TGCGCCAGCAGCTTGGGGGGGACTAGCGGGACCCATGGGCAGTTCTTC
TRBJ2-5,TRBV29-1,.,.,CSVINRLEDRTQYF,TGCAGCGTTATAAATCGACTGGAGGATCGGACCCAGTACTTC
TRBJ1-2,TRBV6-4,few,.,CASSESISGGLRYGYTF,TGTGCCAGCAGTGAGTCTATATCCGGGGGGCTCCGCTATGGCTACACCTTC
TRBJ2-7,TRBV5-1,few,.,CASSLDFDGYEQYF,TGCGCCAGCAGCTTGGATTTCGACGGCTACGAGCAGTACTTC
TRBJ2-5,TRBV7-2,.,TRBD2,CASSLVGGGAQETQYF,TGTGCCAGCAGCTTAGTGGGCGGGGGGGCCCAAGAGACCCAGTACTTC
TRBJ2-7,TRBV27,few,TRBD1,CASSFRDRFYEQYF,TGTGCCAGCAGTTTCCGGGACAGGTTCTACGAGCAGTACTTC
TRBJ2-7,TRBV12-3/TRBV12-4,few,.,CASSLRRGNVGSLYEQYF,TGTGCCAGCAGTTTAAGACGGGGAAACGTCGGGTCCCTCTACGAGCAGTACTTC
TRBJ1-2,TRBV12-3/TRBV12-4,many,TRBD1,CASSPRTGNYGYTF,TGTGCCAGCAGCCCAAGGACAGGAAACTATGGCTACACCTTC
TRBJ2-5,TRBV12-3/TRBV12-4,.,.,CASSPRGGETQYF,TGTGCCAGCAGCCCCAGGGGTGGGGAGACCCAGTACTTC
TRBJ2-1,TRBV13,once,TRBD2,CASRDGTNYNEQFF,TGTGCCAGCAGGGACGGGACTAACTACAATGAGCAGTTCTTC
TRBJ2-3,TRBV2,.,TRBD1,CASSSPAWDSKTDTQYF,TGTGCCAGCAGCTCCCCGGCCTGGGACAGCAAGACAGATACGCAGTATTTT
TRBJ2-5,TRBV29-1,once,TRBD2,CSVEPGTSWEGTQYF,TGCAGCGTTGAGCCCGGGACTTCTTGGGAGGGGACCCAGTACTTC
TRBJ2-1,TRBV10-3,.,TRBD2,CAISEGGGGFYNEQFF,TGTGCCATCAGTGAGGGGGGCGGGGGGTTTTACAATGAGCAGTTCTTC
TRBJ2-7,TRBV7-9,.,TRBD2,CASSLLPYREATHEQYF,TGTGCCAGCAGCCTCCTCCCGTACCGGGAGGCTACCCACGAGCAGTACTTC
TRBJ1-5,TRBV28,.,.,CASSFHQPQHF,TGTGCCAGCAGTTTCCATCAGCCCCAGCATTTT
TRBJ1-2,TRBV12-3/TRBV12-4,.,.,CASSTHRFEFNYGYTF,TGTGCCAGCAGTACCCACAGATTTGAGTTTAACTATGGCTACACCTTC
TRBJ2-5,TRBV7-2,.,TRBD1,CASSPRQGQQEQYF,TGTGCCAGCAGCCCCAGACAGGGGCAGCAGGAGCAGTACTTC
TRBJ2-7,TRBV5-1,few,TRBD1,CASSTGQGYYEQYF,TGCGCCAGCAGCACCGGACAGGGGTATTACGAGCAGTACTTC
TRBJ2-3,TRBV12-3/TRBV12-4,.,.,CASARDTQYF,TGTGCCAGCGCCAGGGATACGCAGTATTTT
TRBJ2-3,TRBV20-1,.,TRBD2,CSARDRLAGATDTQYF,TGCAGTGCTAGAGATCGTTTAGCGGGGGCCACAGATACGCAGTATTTT
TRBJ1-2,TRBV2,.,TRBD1,CASSEVAGQGIDYGYTF,TGTGCCAGCAGTGAAGTAGCCGGACAGGGGATTGACTATGGCTACACCTTC
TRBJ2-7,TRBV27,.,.,CASSRWGSSYEQYF,TGTGCCAGCTCCCGGTGGGGGAGCTCCTACGAGCAGTACTTC
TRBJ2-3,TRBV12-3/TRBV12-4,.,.,CASSFRSTDAQYF,TGTGCCAGCAGCTTCCGGAGCACAGATGCGCAGTATTTT
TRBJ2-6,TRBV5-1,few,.,CASSLLQRSSGANVLTF,TGCGCCAGCAGTTTACTTCAGCGGAGCTCTGGGGCCAACGTCCTGACTTTC